The 21 T cell receptor beta chains in this list originate from one sample, sequenced in a study of blood T cell repertoires in COVID-19. Profiled with immunoSEQ multiplex PCR; TCRdb holds only in-frame clones, not every one. The table has hundreds of thousands of clones, about 89% seen once. Sequencing was carried out using peripheral blood. These receptors all come from a man aged 55 to 70 who had recovered from COVID-19.

The table lists this clone with a few counts. The gene calls are TRBV11-1 and TRBJ2-1, with 14 bases lining up with TRBD2. Losses at the gene ends were 4 bases for V and 7 bases for J; bases not matched to a gene: 3. CDR1 and CDR2 from the germline V gene are SGHAT and FQDESV (reference sequence). The CDR3 is 15 residues long. The CDR3 sequence: CASSSGTSGSNEQFF. CDR3 DNA: TGTGCCAGCAGCTCGGGGACTAGCGGGAGTAATGAGCAGTTCTTC.

CDR3: CASRPTSGSYEQYF. The CDR3 region has the DNA TGCGCCAGCAGACCGACTAGCGGCTCCTACGAGCAGTACTTC. This chain joins TRBV5-1 and TRBJ2-7, with 9 bases fitting TRBD2. The CDR3 totals 14 residues. V lost 5 bases, J lost 0 bases, and 3 bases stayed unmatched. Germline V gene data show CDR1 as SGHRS and CDR2 as YFSETQ.

V is TRBV5-5 and J is TRBJ1-2; 10 bases line up with TRBD1. Germline-derived CDR1 and CDR2 are SGHKS and YYEKEE (reference sequence). Germline trimming cut 4 bases from V and 4 bases from J; bases unmatched to any gene: 10. CDR3 length: 16 residues. This chain's CDR3 is CASSTGQGIRSYGYTF. The CDR3 nucleotides are TGTGCCAGCAGCACGGGACAGGGGATCCGGAGCTATGGCTACACCTTC.

The chain has TRBV6-4 and TRBJ2-2; 8 nucleotides agree with TRBD2. Trimming at V came to 4 bases and at J to 4 bases, leaving 2 bases not matched to a gene. CDR3 size: 14 residues. Looked up from germline, CDR1 is MRHNA and CDR2 is SNTAGT. CDR3 sequence (DNA): TGTGCCAGCAGTGTGGCGGGAGGCACCGGGGAGCTGTTTTTT. This gives the protein CASSVAGGTGELFF.

The chain employs TRBV10-3 and TRBJ1-2, with D tentatively TRBD1 (5 bases). Germline CDR1 is ENHRY and CDR2 is SYGVKD. This CDR3 contains 15 residues. The V end lost 2 bases, the J end lost 4 bases, and 14 bases lay between the germline ends. In DNA, the CDR3 is TGTGCCATCAGTGAGGAGGGGCGGGATCCCTATGGCTACACCTTC. It is translated as CAISEEGRDPYGYTF.

The chain combines TRBV3-1 (or the pseudogene TRBV3-2) with TRBJ1-6, with D hard to call. Germline CDR1 reads LGHDT; CDR2 reads YNNKEL (reference sequence). V gave up 4 bases and J gave up 2 bases, with 12 bases separating them. CDR3 length equals 16 residues. CDR3 in amino acids: CASSLDSGPYNSPLHF. CDR3 DNA sequence: TGTGCCAGCAGCCTGGACTCAGGACCCTATAATTCACCCCTCCACTTT.

This chain joins TRBV3-1 (or the pseudogene TRBV3-2) and TRBJ1-4, with D perhaps TRBD1 (5 bases). The CDR3 contains 14 residues. V shed 6 bases and J shed 8 bases, with 16 bases lying between them. Per the germline V gene, CDR1 is LGHDT and CDR2 is YNNKEL (reference sequence). The CDR3 nucleotides are TGTGCCAGCAGTCAGACGTGGGGGGGGGAAAAACTGTTTTTT. Amino acids: CASSQTWGGEKLFF.

The gene calls are TRBV18 and TRBJ2-1; 8 bases align to TRBD2. J lost 10 bases, V lost 3 bases, and 11 bases had no gene match. The CDR3 extends over 15 amino acids. CDR1 KGHSH and CDR2 LQKENI come from the germline V gene. The CDR3 loop reads CASSPKSGSEGEQFF. The CDR3 DNA is TGTGCCAGCTCACCGAAAAGCGGGAGTGAGGGAGAGCAGTTCTTC.

This chain connects TRBV19 to TRBJ2-7, with 7 bases fitting TRBD1. This CDR3 spans 16 amino acids. Per the germline V gene, CDR1 is LNHDA and CDR2 is SQIVND (reference sequence). V shed 5 bases, J shed 0 bases, and the junction held 10 bases outside the gene matches. The DNA of the CDR3 is TGTGCCAGTAGTCCCCGAGAGGGGACAGCCTCCTACGAGCAGTACTTC. This gives the protein CASSPREGTASYEQYF.

The genes are TRBV5-1 and TRBJ1-1; D is undetermined. Trimming shortened V by 8 bases and J by 3 bases, and 14 bases separated the two germline ends. Germline V lookup: CDR1 SGHRS, CDR2 YFSETQ. This CDR3 has 13 amino acids. The CDR3 region is CASKAGSYTEAFF. CDR3 DNA: TGCGCCAGTAAGGCGGGCTCCTACACTGAAGCTTTCTTT.

V and J are TRBV24-1 and TRBJ2-3; 10 bases line up with TRBD2. V shed 5 bases, J shed 4 bases, and the junction held 8 bases outside the gene matches. The germline CDR1 and CDR2 sequences are KGHDR and SFDVKD. This CDR3 has 16 residues. CDR3 region: CATSGSSGRWADTQYF. The CDR3 DNA follows: TGTGCCACCAGTGGCTCTAGCGGGAGATGGGCAGATACGCAGTATTTT.

The CDR3 DNA follows: TGTGCCAGCAGCGAACGGGGGGAAATTGCCTCGTTCACTGAAGCTTTCTTT. Its translation: CASSERGEIASFTEAFF. The chain combines TRBV25-1 with TRBJ1-1; the D gene is possibly TRBD1 (5 bases). Germline V gives CDR1 MGHDK, CDR2 SYGVNS. The CDR3 runs to 17 residues. Deletions cut 6 bases from V and 4 bases from J, with 24 bases between.

V and J are TRBV2 and TRBJ1-5, with D tentatively TRBD1 (5 bases). Germline lookup yields CDR1 SNHLY and CDR2 FYNNEI. This CDR3 spans 15 amino acids. V was clipped by 6 bases and J by 7 bases, with 19 bases between them. CDR3 in DNA: TGTGCCAGCAGCGAGGATTGGGGGGGTGGGCAGCCCCAGCATTTT. Translated: CASSEDWGGGQPQHF.

The DNA of the CDR3 is TGTGCCAGCAGCTTGCGGACAGGGGGAAATCAGCCCCAGCATTTT. It specifies CASSLRTGGNQPQHF. This chain uses TRBV5-6 with TRBJ1-5, with 10 bases fitting TRBD1. The CDR3 is made up of 15 amino acids. In germline, CDR1 is SGHDT, CDR2 YYEEEE. V dropped 1 base and J dropped 4; count of bases not matched to a gene: 2.

The chain carries TRBV10-3 and TRBJ1-5; D unresolved. The V and J ends lost 4 bases and 0 bases respectively, with 10 bases between them. The CDR3 covers 15 residues. Germline lookup yields CDR1 ENHRY and CDR2 SYGVKD. CDR3 in amino acids: CAISVRTYSNQPQHF. CDR3 sequence (DNA): TGTGCCATCAGTGTACGCACCTATAGCAATCAGCCCCAGCATTTT.

The V and J genes are TRBV3-1 (or the pseudogene TRBV3-2) and TRBJ1-3; possible D gene TRBD1, 6 bases. This CDR3 has 15 amino acids. The germline V and J ends were trimmed by 6 bases and 0 bases, with 12 bases remaining between them. The V gene's germline CDR1 is LGHDT and CDR2 YNNKEL (reference sequence). The CDR3 sequence is CASSPTGGSGNTIYF. As DNA, the CDR3 is TGTGCCAGCAGTCCGACAGGCGGCTCTGGAAACACCATATATTTT.

This clone was recorded once. The chain carries TRBV9 and TRBJ2-2, with D possibly being TRBD2 (5 bases). Germline V CDR1 and CDR2: SGDLS, YYNGEE. With 3 bases removed from V and 6 bases from J, the gap between germline ends came to 12 bases. The CDR3 length is 14 residues. CDR3 coding DNA: TGTGCCAGCAGCGGACCGACGGGGTCCGGGGAGCTGTTTTTT. Protein product: CASSGPTGSGELFF.

This chain connects TRBV10-3 to TRBJ1-2, with 7 bases that match TRBD1. V was clipped by 9 bases and J by 6 bases; unmatched bases: 10. This CDR3 comprises 13 residues. Germline-derived CDR1 and CDR2 are ENHRY and SYGVKD. The CDR3 protein is CAIGQAGVDGYTF. The DNA of the CDR3 is TGTGCCATTGGACAGGCAGGCGTGGATGGCTACACCTTC.

V gene TRBV7-9 combines with J gene TRBJ1-2, with 8 bases aligning to TRBD1. The trim removed 6 bases at V and 1 base at J, leaving 13 bases unmatched. Per the germline V gene, CDR1 is SEHNR and CDR2 is FQNEAQ (reference sequence). The CDR3 runs to 17 residues. CDR3 nucleotides: TGTGCCAGCAGTCCACAGGGGGGCATGGTGTATAACTATGGCTACACCTTC. Its translation: CASSPQGGMVYNYGYTF.

The chain links TRBV7-2 to TRBJ2-7; 12 bases agree with TRBD2. J gave up 1 base and V 5 bases, and 6 bases lay outside the gene matches. Per the germline V gene, CDR1 is SGHTA and CDR2 is FQGNSA. The CDR3 consists of 16 residues. CDR3 nucleotides: TGTGCCAGCAGCCAAAGGACTAGCGGGGTTTCCTACGAGCAGTACTTC. It translates to CASSQRTSGVSYEQYF.

This clone showed up many times. J is TRBJ2-2 and V is TRBV7-9; weak D call: TRBD2 (7 bases). The germline V gene has CDR1 SEHNR and CDR2 FQNEAQ (reference sequence). Trimming cost V 7 bases and J 5 bases, with 17 bases left between them. CDR3 length equals 15 residues. CDR3 sequence reads: CASTTPGGSTGELFF. The CDR3 DNA reads TGTGCCAGCACCACACCGGGGGGCTCTACCGGGGAGCTGTTTTTT.